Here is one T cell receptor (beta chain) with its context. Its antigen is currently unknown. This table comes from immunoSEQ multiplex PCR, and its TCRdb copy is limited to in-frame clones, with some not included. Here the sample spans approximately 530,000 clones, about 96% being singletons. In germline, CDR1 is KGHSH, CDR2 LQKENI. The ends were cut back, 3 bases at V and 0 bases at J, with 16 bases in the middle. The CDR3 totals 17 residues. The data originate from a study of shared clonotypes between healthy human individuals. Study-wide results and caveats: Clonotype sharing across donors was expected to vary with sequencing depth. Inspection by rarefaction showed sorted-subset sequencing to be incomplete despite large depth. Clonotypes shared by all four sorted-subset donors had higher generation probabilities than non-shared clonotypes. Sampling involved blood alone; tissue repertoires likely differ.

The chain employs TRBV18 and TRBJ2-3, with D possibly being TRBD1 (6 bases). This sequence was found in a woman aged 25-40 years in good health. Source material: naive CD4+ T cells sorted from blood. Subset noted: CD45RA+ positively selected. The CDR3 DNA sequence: TGTGCCAGCTCACCCCCGACAAATAGGGGGAGCACAGATACGCAGTATTTT. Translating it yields CASSPPTNRGSTDTQYF. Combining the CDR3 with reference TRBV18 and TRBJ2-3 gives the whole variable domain NAGVMQNPRHLVRRRGQEARLRCSPMKGHSHVYWYRQLPEEGLKFMVYLQKENIIDESGMPKERFSAEFPKEGPSILRIQQVVRGDSAAYFCASSPPTNRGSTDTQYFGPGTRLTVL.